These 32 T cell receptor beta chains were sequenced from one sample in a study of shared clonotypes between healthy human individuals. This table comes from immunoSEQ multiplex PCR, and its TCRdb copy is limited to in-frame clones, with some not included. The top ten hold over 1.5% of the sample, which has around 2,000,000 clones, just over 90% seen once. CD45RO-negative, CCR7-selected cells formed the naive CD8 fraction, which excluded terminally differentiated effector memory CD45RA+ cells. The sample taken for sequencing was naive CD8+ T cells from PBMCs. The source of these receptors is a man aged 18 to 35 in good health. Some clones in this sample may be carry-over from other donors' samples.

CDR3 DNA: TGTGCCAGCAGCGTGATAAGCACAGATACGCAGTATTTT. The encoded protein is CASSVISTDTQYF. The chain joins TRBV28 to TRBJ2-3; D remains unclear. CDR3 size: 13 residues. CDR1 is MDHEN, CDR2 SYDVKM, per germline. V lost 6 bases, J lost 0 bases, and 7 bases lay in between.

The V gene is TRBV29-1, the J gene TRBJ2-7, with 9 positions matching TRBD1. This CDR3 contains 14 residues. In germline, CDR1 is SQVTM, CDR2 ANQGSEA. The V segment lost 8 bases and the J segment 3 bases; nucleotides outside the gene matches: 11. The CDR3 coding sequence is TGCAGCTCCCGGGACGGGACAGGGAGCTACGAGCAGTACTTC. The encoded protein is CSSRDGTGSYEQYF.

V usage is TRBV13 and J usage is TRBJ2-1; D gene uncertain. Trimming shortened V by 3 bases and J by 0 bases, and 6 bases separated the two germline ends. This CDR3 contains 14 residues. The germline V gene has CDR1 PRHDT and CDR2 FYEKMQ (reference sequence). CDR3 sequence (DNA): TGTGCCAGCAGCTTCCGGAGCTCCTACAATGAGCAGTTCTTC. It is translated as CASSFRSSYNEQFF.

This sequence joins TRBV9 and TRBJ1-3; D is unclear. Trimming left V 2 bases short and J 1 base short, with 4 bases between. The CDR3 is made up of 13 amino acids. Germline V gene sequence: CDR1 SGDLS, CDR2 YYNGEE. The CDR3 DNA reads TGTGCCAGCAGCGTTATTTCTGGAAACACCATATATTTT. This translates into CASSVISGNTIYF.

The chain joins TRBV4-3 to TRBJ2-3, with 7 bases fitting TRBD2. CDR3 length equals 16 residues. V shed 0 bases, J shed 2 bases, and the junction held 5 bases outside the gene matches. In germline, CDR1 is LGHNA, CDR2 YSLEER. The CDR3 loop reads CASSQDPSGPTDTQYF. The CDR3, as DNA: TGCGCCAGCAGCCAAGATCCTAGCGGACCCACAGATACGCAGTATTTT.

The rearrangement links TRBV5-1 to TRBJ2-2; D perhaps matches TRBD2 (6 bases). CDR3 size: 16 residues. The germline V and J ends were trimmed by 2 bases and 1 base, with 12 bases remaining between them. CDR1 is SGHRS, CDR2 YFSETQ, per germline. The CDR3 DNA reads TGCGCCAGCAGCTTACGAACTAGCCAGAACACCGGGGAGCTGTTTTTT. Translating gives CASSLRTSQNTGELFF.

V gene TRBV13 combines with J gene TRBJ2-1, with D perhaps TRBD2 (6 bases). Germline V gene sequence: CDR1 PRHDT, CDR2 FYEKMQ (reference sequence). The length of the CDR3 is 15 residues. Trimming left V 5 bases short and J 5 bases short, with 16 bases between. CDR3 bases: TGTGCCAGCAGCCCCCGGGCTAGCGTCGACAATGAGCAGTTCTTC. This translates into CASSPRASVDNEQFF.

This clone was recorded only once. The chain couples TRBV9 to TRBJ2-3, with 9 bases fitting TRBD2. The CDR3 extends over 18 amino acids. Looked up from germline, CDR1 is SGDLS and CDR2 is YYNGEE. The ends lost 1 base at V and 5 bases at J; junction bases unmatched: 14. The CDR3 reads CASSVWSGLAVRGDTQYF. CDR3 nucleotide sequence: TGTGCCAGCAGCGTATGGTCGGGACTAGCAGTCCGGGGAGATACGCAGTATTTT.

The rearrangement joins TRBV15 to TRBJ2-1; tentative D call: TRBD2 (6 bases). The germline V gene has CDR1 LNHNV and CDR2 YYDKDF (reference sequence). V lost 5 bases, J lost 1 base, and 15 bases lay in between. This CDR3 comprises 16 residues. The CDR3 region is CATSAPGGSSYNEQFF. As DNA, the CDR3 is TGTGCCACCAGCGCCCCTGGGGGGAGTTCCTACAATGAGCAGTTCTTC.

The CDR3 sequence: CASSSRQGIDTEAFF. Written as DNA, the CDR3 is TGTGCCAGCAGCTCCAGACAGGGGATCGACACTGAAGCTTTCTTT. The chain uses TRBV7-2 and TRBJ1-1, with 8 positions matching TRBD1. J gave up 3 bases and V 4 bases, and 7 bases lay outside the gene matches. This CDR3 region has 15 residues. Germline assignment: CDR1 SGHTA and CDR2 FQGNSA.

The CDR3 loop is CASKPWGNEQFF. CDR3 DNA sequence: TGTGCCAGCAAACCTTGGGGGAATGAGCAGTTCTTC. The chain is built from TRBV27 and TRBJ2-1, with D possibly called TRBD1 or TRBD2 (5 bases each). V was trimmed by 7 bases and J by 7 bases, leaving 11 bases between them. Germline CDR1 and CDR2: MNHEY and SMNVEV (reference sequence). The CDR3 has 12 residues.

The sample holds one count of this clone. The chain employs TRBV28 and TRBJ2-7, with 7 bases identical to TRBD1. The germline gives CDR1 MDHEN, CDR2 SYDVKM. Unmatched junction bases numbered 16, after V lost 3 bases and J lost 5 bases. This CDR3 contains 17 residues. CDR3 in DNA: TGTGCCAGCAGTTTTGGGACCACAGGGGTGTTTTATGACGAGCAGTACTTC. Its protein product is CASSFGTTGVFYDEQYF.

The count of this clone is one. CDR3 DNA sequence: TGTGCCAGCACCGAGCACACTGAAGCTTTCTTT. It encodes CASTEHTEAFF. The V call is TRBV6-5, the J call TRBJ1-1; D gene ambiguous. V was trimmed by 7 bases and J by 3 bases, leaving 6 bases between them. The CDR3 loop spans 11 amino acids. CDR1 and CDR2 from the germline V gene are MNHEY and SVGAGI.

This rearrangement joins TRBV9 to TRBJ2-1; maybe TRBD2 (5 bases). The germline V gene encodes CDR1 SGDLS and CDR2 YYNGEE. The germline V and J ends were trimmed by 0 bases and 8 bases, with 12 bases remaining between them. This CDR3 spans 14 amino acids. This CDR3 reads CASSVAAPRDEQFF. CDR3 sequence (DNA): TGTGCCAGCAGCGTAGCAGCCCCGAGGGATGAGCAGTTCTTC.

This clone has only one observation. The chain employs TRBV7-9 and TRBJ2-2; 9 bases align to TRBD2. The V segment lost 7 bases and the J segment 0 bases; nucleotides outside the gene matches: 9. The CDR3 is 17 residues long. From germline, CDR1 is SEHNR and CDR2 FQNEAQ (reference sequence). Written as DNA, the CDR3 is TGTGCCAGCACCCCCTCGGGCGGGAGGGCGAACACCGGGGAGCTGTTTTTT. It is translated as CASTPSGGRANTGELFF.

The chain combines TRBV5-1 with TRBJ1-1, with no clear D. The germline V gene encodes CDR1 SGHRS and CDR2 YFSETQ. V gave up 0 bases and J gave up 2 bases, with 17 bases separating them. The CDR3 runs 17 residues. CDR3 amino acids: CASSLAGQLYGNTEAFF. The CDR3 DNA sequence: TGCGCCAGCAGCTTGGCTGGGCAACTTTACGGTAACACTGAAGCTTTCTTT.

The chain is built from TRBV10-3 and TRBJ2-7, with a weak D call TRBD2 (5 bases). The germline V gene encodes CDR1 ENHRY and CDR2 SYGVKD. Trimming cost V 5 bases and J 0 bases, with 14 bases left between them. CDR3 size: 15 residues. CDR3 bases: TGTGCCATCAGTCCCGTTCTTACTAGCTCCTACGAGCAGTACTTC. Translated, it gives CAISPVLTSSYEQYF.

The chain is built from TRBV29-1 and TRBJ2-3; 9 bases align to TRBD2. This CDR3 has 14 residues. Trimming cost V 1 base and J 6 bases; bases outside gene matches: 5. Germline values: CDR1 SQVTM, CDR2 ANQGSEA. For the CDR3, the DNA is TGCAGCGTTGAAGGCGGGAGGGCGGGGGATACGCAGTATTTT. Translating it yields CSVEGGRAGDTQYF.

The chain employs TRBV15 and TRBJ2-5, with D uncertain. The DNA end lines up better with TRBJ2-7; the J call may be wrong. The CDR3 contains 13 residues. Germline V CDR1 and CDR2: LNHNV, YYDKDF (reference sequence). CDR3 sequence: CATSRGHSYEQYF. The CDR3 nucleotides read TGTGCCACCAGCAGAGGCCACTCCTACGAGCAGTACTTC.

The genes are TRBV5-1 and TRBJ2-7; TRBD1 aligns across 7 bases. CDR1 and CDR2 from the germline V gene are SGHRS and YFSETQ. After removal of 4 bases from V and 4 bases from J, the junction contained 8 bases not matched to a gene. The CDR3 runs 14 residues. The DNA of the CDR3 is TGCGCCAGCAGCATACAGGGGACCGGGTACGAGCAGTACTTC. Its translation: CASSIQGTGYEQYF.

The V gene is TRBV5-1, the J gene TRBJ1-1, with D tentatively TRBD1 (5 bases). CDR1 and CDR2 from the germline V gene are SGHRS and YFSETQ. This CDR3 is 15 amino acids long. V gave up 0 bases and J gave up 4 bases, with 13 bases separating them. The CDR3 bases are TGCGCCAGCAGCTTGGATCAGGGAGTGAGCACTGAAGCTTTCTTT. The encoded protein is CASSLDQGVSTEAFF.

This chain connects TRBV5-1 to TRBJ2-2; TRBD2 aligns across 8 bases. Germline V gene data show CDR1 as SGHRS and CDR2 as YFSETQ. Germline trimming cut 7 bases from V and 3 bases from J; bases unmatched to any gene: 5. The CDR3 spans 14 residues. CDR3 in amino acids: CASLDGRDTGELFF. The DNA for the CDR3 is TGCGCCAGCTTGGACGGGAGGGACACCGGGGAGCTGTTTTTT.

The rearrangement joins TRBV27 to TRBJ2-2; no definite D call. V was trimmed by 4 bases and J by 6 bases, leaving 6 bases between them. Germline values: CDR1 MNHEY, CDR2 SMNVEV (reference sequence). The CDR3 covers 12 residues. The CDR3 protein is CASSYASGELFF. As DNA, the CDR3 is TGTGCCAGCAGTTACGCATCCGGGGAGCTGTTTTTT.

V gene TRBV6-1 combines with J gene TRBJ1-3; a possible D gene is TRBD1 (5 bases). Trimming took off 3 bases at V and 4 bases at J, with 16 bases between the two ends. The CDR3 extends over 16 amino acids. Germline values: CDR1 MNHNS, CDR2 SASEGT. CDR3 loop: CASSDAGGRPGNTIYF. The DNA for the CDR3 is TGTGCCAGCAGTGATGCCGGGGGTAGGCCCGGAAACACCATATATTTT.

The chain uses TRBV14 and TRBJ2-5; no clear D. CDR3 length: 15 residues. Germline V gene sequence: CDR1 SGHDN, CDR2 FVKESK. With 2 bases removed from V and 5 bases from J, the gap between germline ends came to 15 bases. The CDR3 nucleotides are TGTGCCAGCAGCCAAAGGGTCGGGCCCTGGGAGACCCAGTACTTC. Translating it yields CASSQRVGPWETQYF.

The CDR3 loop reads CASSVASGSSEQFF. The CDR3 coding sequence is TGTGCCAGCAGTGTCGCTAGCGGGAGTTCTGAGCAGTTCTTC. The V call is TRBV2, the J call TRBJ2-1; 10 bases map to TRBD2. Germline assignment: CDR1 SNHLY and CDR2 FYNNEI. CDR3 size: 14 residues. Unmatched junction bases numbered 6, after V lost 4 bases and J lost 9 bases.

This clone was picked up a small number of times. This chain joins TRBV29-1 and TRBJ1-5; 9 bases are a match to TRBD1. This CDR3 contains 14 residues. Germline V gene data show CDR1 as SQVTM and CDR2 as ANQGSEA. Unmatched junction bases numbered 7, after V lost 4 bases and J lost 6 bases. CDR3 nucleotides: TGCAGCGTTGGGACAGGGGCGGTAGGTCAGCCCCAGCATTTT. This sequence encodes CSVGTGAVGQPQHF.

The rearrangement uses TRBV29-1 and TRBJ2-1; 7 bases are a match to TRBD1. The trim removed 6 bases at V and 5 bases at J, leaving 10 bases unmatched. Germline V gene lookup returns CDR1 SQVTM and CDR2 ANQGSEA. The CDR3 consists of 14 residues. The CDR3 spells CSVRDRVGDNEQFF. DNA of the CDR3: TGCAGCGTCCGAGACAGGGTGGGGGACAATGAGCAGTTCTTC.

This clone is a singleton in its sample. The CDR3 DNA sequence: TGTGCCAGCAGCCAAGACCGAGCGGGAGACGGGAATCATCTGCAGTATTTT. Its translation is CASSQDRAGDGNHLQYF. V usage is TRBV4-2 and J usage is TRBJ2-3; 8 nucleotides match TRBD2. V lost 0 bases and J lost 11; bases outside the gene matches: 16. The length of the CDR3 is 17 residues. CDR1 is LGHNA, CDR2 YNFKEQ, per germline.

For this clone: Within the sample, other DNA sequences also encode this same CDR3. V and J are TRBV5-4 and TRBJ2-7; tentative D call: TRBD1 (6 bases). Trimming left V 0 bases short and J 2 bases short, with 9 bases between. The CDR3 has 14 residues. Germline V gene lookup returns CDR1 SGHNT and CDR2 YYREEE (reference sequence). This CDR3 reads CASSLGTGTYEQYF. The CDR3 nucleotides read TGTGCCAGCAGCTTGGGAACAGGGACCTACGAGCAGTACTTC. Combining the CDR3 with reference TRBV5-4 and TRBJ2-7 gives the whole variable domain ETGVTQSPTHLIKTRGQQVTLRCSSQSGHNTVSWYQQALGQGPQFIFQYYREEENGRGNFPPRFSGLQFPNYSSELNVNALELDDSALYLCASSLGTGTYEQYFGPGTRLTVT.

This rearrangement joins TRBV19 to TRBJ2-7, with 10 bases aligning to TRBD2. The CDR3 runs 14 residues. The V gene end was trimmed by 4 bases and the J gene end by 6 bases; junction bases not matched to a gene: 6. CDR1 is LNHDA, CDR2 SQIVND, per germline (reference sequence). Here the CDR3 reads CASSTGTSVGEQYF. CDR3 coding DNA: TGTGCCAGTAGTACCGGGACTAGCGTGGGCGAGCAGTACTTC.

With regard to this clone: At the DNA level, this CDR3 is encoded by other sequences in the same sample as well. The chain carries TRBV27 and TRBJ2-7; 7 bases fit TRBD2. The CDR3 spans 13 residues. Germline V gene data show CDR1 as MNHEY and CDR2 as SMNVEV (reference sequence). V lost 3 bases and J lost 2; bases outside the gene matches: 1. CDR3 in amino acids: CASSFAGAYEQYF. CDR3 nucleotide sequence: TGTGCCAGCAGTTTTGCGGGGGCCTACGAGCAGTACTTC.